The 9 T cell receptor beta chains below all came from one sample that was sequenced in a study of identical twins (dated by TCRdb to between 2015 and 2016). Libraries were built with 5' RACE. The listed sequencing device is Illumina HiSeq 2000. Using fastp trimming at Q25 and MiXCR clonotype assembly, TCRdb reanalyzed the public sequencing data and kept in-frame beta chains. Every CDR3 protein is listed once, alongside the most common genes and DNA of its rows. Across this sample there are 200,000 to 300,000 distinct CDR3 sequences, with roughly a tenth seen only once. About 9.1% of the sample rests with the top ten. What was sequenced was memory T cells sorted from blood. Sample cell subset or site, as interpreted from the label and publication: CD45RO+ enriched T cells. The receptors were sampled from a man aged 45-60 years in good health.

In its sample, this clonotype was seen many times. The V and J genes are TRBV4-2 and TRBJ2-2; TRBD1 is a possible D gene (6 bases). Germline values: CDR1 LGHNA, CDR2 YNFKEQ. The CDR3 covers 14 residues. Trimming stripped 4 bases from V and 4 bases from J, with 10 bases between. The CDR3 DNA follows: TGTGCCAGCAGCCCTGACAGGTTCACCGGGGAGCTGTTTTTT. Translating gives CASSPDRFTGELFF.

This clonotype showed up many times. The chain couples TRBV2 to TRBJ2-2; no clear D. Trimming cost V 5 bases and J 2 bases, with 12 bases left between them. The CDR3 sequence is 15 residues long. Germline CDR1 SNHLY, CDR2 FYNNEI. In DNA, the CDR3 is TGTGCCAGCAGTCGACCTAGTGCCAACACCGGGGAGCTGTTTTTT. The encoded protein is CASSRPSANTGELFF.

This clonotype has a count of ten or more. The V call is TRBV6-2 or TRBV6-3, the J call TRBJ1-2; D is unclear. Per germline, CDR1 MNHEY and CDR2 SVGEGT. This CDR3 comprises 14 residues. V lost 11 bases and J 5 bases, leaving 21 bases between the germline ends. The CDR3 sequence is CAARAPGDWYGYTF. As DNA, the CDR3 is TGTGCCGCCCGAGCTCCGGGAGATTGGTATGGCTACACCTTC.

This clonotype was picked up many times. The V and J genes are TRBV5-5 and TRBJ2-1; tentative D call: TRBD1 (6 bases). The CDR3 extends over 16 amino acids. Germline V lookup: CDR1 SGHKS, CDR2 YYEKEE (reference sequence). Trimming shortened V by 0 bases and J by 8 bases, and 18 bases separated the two germline ends. The CDR3 sequence is CASSLEGLGASDEQFF. The CDR3 DNA sequence: TGTGCCAGCAGCTTGGAAGGTCTGGGGGCTTCCGATGAGCAGTTCTTC.

The chain has TRBV5-6 and TRBJ1-6; 12 bases map to TRBD1. Germline loops: CDR1 SGHDT, CDR2 YYEEEE. The CDR3 is made up of 15 amino acids. Trimming removed 3 bases from V and 7 bases from J; junction bases left unmatched: 2. The CDR3 region is CASSWDRGPNSPLHF. The DNA of the CDR3 is TGTGCCAGCAGCTGGGACAGGGGGCCGAATTCACCCCTCCACTTT.

This clonotype came up many times. This chain uses TRBV5-1 with TRBJ2-2, with a tentative D call TRBD1 (6 bases). V lost 6 bases and J 0 bases, leaving 12 bases between the germline ends. Germline V gene lookup returns CDR1 SGHRS and CDR2 YFSETQ. This CDR3 has 15 amino acids. The CDR3 protein is CASKDGTTNTGELFF. Written as DNA, the CDR3 is TGCGCCAGCAAAGATGGGACAACGAACACCGGGGAGCTGTTTTTT.

The V call is TRBV20-1, the J call TRBJ1-5; D perhaps matches TRBD1 (6 bases). Germline CDR1 and CDR2: DFQATT and SNEGSKA (reference sequence). There are 13 residues in the CDR3. V shed 4 bases and J shed 3 bases, with 10 bases lying between them. CDR3 DNA: TGCAGTGCTACCTGGACAGTCAATCAGCCCCAGCATTTT. Protein sequence: CSATWTVNQPQHF.

In this sample, this clonotype turned up many times. J is TRBJ1-5 and V is TRBV18; D gene uncertain. Germline V gene sequence: CDR1 KGHSH, CDR2 LQKENI. Trimming took 4 bases from V and 1 from J, leaving 11 bases between them. There are 15 residues in the CDR3. The DNA of the CDR3 is TGTGCCAGCTCACTTAGCAGAGCGAGCAATCAGCCCCAGCATTTT. It translates to CASSLSRASNQPQHF.

Only a few counts were recorded for this clonotype. The rearrangement joins TRBV28 to TRBJ1-1; no definite D call. There are 14 residues in the CDR3. The V and J ends lost 2 bases and 7 bases respectively, with 14 bases between them. CDR1 MDHEN and CDR2 SYDVKM come from the germline V gene. The DNA for the CDR3 is TGTGCCAGCAGTTTACCCACCCTTACGGGTGAAGCTTTCTTT. It encodes CASSLPTLTGEAFF. Together with reference TRBV28 and TRBJ1-1, the CDR3 gives the full variable domain: DVKVTQSSRYLVKRTGEKVFLECVQDMDHENMFWYRQDPGLGLRLIYFSYDVKMKEKGDIPEGYSVSREKKERFSLILESASTNQTSMYLCASSLPTLTGEAFFGQGTRLTVV.